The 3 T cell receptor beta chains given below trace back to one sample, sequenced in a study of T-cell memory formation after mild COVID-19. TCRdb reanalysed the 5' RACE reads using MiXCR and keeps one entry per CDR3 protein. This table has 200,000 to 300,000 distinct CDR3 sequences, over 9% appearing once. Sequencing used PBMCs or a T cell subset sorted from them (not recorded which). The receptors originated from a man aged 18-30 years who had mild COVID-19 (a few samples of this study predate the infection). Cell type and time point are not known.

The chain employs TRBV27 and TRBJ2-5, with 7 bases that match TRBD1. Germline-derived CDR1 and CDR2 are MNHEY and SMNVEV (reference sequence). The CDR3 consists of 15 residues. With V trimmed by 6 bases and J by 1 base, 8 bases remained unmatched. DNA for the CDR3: TGTGCCAGCAGCGACAGGGATTTGGCCCAAGAGACCCAGTACTTC. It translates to CASSDRDLAQETQYF.

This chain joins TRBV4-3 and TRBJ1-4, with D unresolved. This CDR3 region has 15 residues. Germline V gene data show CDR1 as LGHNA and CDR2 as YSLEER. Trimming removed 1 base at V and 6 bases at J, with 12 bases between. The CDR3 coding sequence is TGCGCCAGCAGCCAAGCGGTTGGACCGGATGAAAAACTGTTTTTT. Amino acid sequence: CASSQAVGPDEKLFF.

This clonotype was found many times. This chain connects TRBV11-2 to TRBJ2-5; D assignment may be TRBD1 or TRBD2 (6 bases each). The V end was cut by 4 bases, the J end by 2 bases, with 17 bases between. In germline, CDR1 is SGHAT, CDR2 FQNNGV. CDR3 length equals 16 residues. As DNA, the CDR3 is TGTGCCAGCAGCTCCGGGGGCTCTAGCGCACAAGAGACCCAGTACTTC. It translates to CASSSGGSSAQETQYF.